This entry lists 4 T cell receptor beta chains sequenced from one sample in a study of Ad26.COV2.S vaccination and SARS-CoV-2 variants. Sequencing used immunoSEQ multiplex PCR; TCRdb keeps in-frame clones, though not all of them. The sample has over 400,000 clones; about 90% are singletons. Sample treatment: roughly 18 received Ad26.COV2.S at low or high dose, single or two shots; 5 received placebo; per-sample allocation not given. Day 63 following the first vaccine or placebo injection was when the samples were taken. This sample comprised peripheral blood, obtained in a trial of Ad26.COV2.S vaccine versus placebo. These TCRs come from a person between 18 and 59 years old who received the Ad26.COV2.S COVID-19 vaccine or a placebo.

V usage is TRBV3-1 (or the pseudogene TRBV3-2) and J usage is TRBJ1-6; 8 nucleotides line up with TRBD1. The CDR3 is made up of 16 amino acids. The germline V gene encodes CDR1 LGHDT and CDR2 YNNKEL (reference sequence). After removal of 6 bases from V and 1 base from J, the junction contained 5 bases not matched to a gene. CDR3 bases: TGTGCCAGCAGTCGGACAGGGTGGTCCTATAATTCACCCCTCCACTTT. It yields the protein CASSRTGWSYNSPLHF.

The J gene is TRBJ2-3, the V gene TRBV2; D perhaps matches TRBD1 (6 bases). Germline assignment: CDR1 SNHLY and CDR2 FYNNEI. V lost 0 bases to trimming and J lost 5 bases, with 12 bases between them. This CDR3 has 15 residues. In DNA form, the CDR3 reads TGTGCCAGCAGTGAAGCGCTTCAGGGGAGAGATACGCAGTATTTT. It is translated as CASSEALQGRDTQYF.

This CDR3 reads CASSNSGFSYNEQFF. The CDR3 DNA reads as TGTGCCAGCAGTAATAGCGGATTCTCCTACAATGAGCAGTTCTTC. The V gene is TRBV27, the J gene TRBJ2-1; D is possibly TRBD2 (6 bases). The CDR3 is made up of 15 amino acids. Germline CDR1 reads MNHEY; CDR2 reads SMNVEV (reference sequence). V was shortened by 5 bases and J by 0 bases, with 11 bases between the two germline ends.

This clone was seen a handful of times. This sequence joins TRBV27 and TRBJ2-7; D is undetermined. Germline CDR1 MNHEY, CDR2 SMNVEV (reference sequence). This CDR3 is built from 13 residues. V lost 3 bases and J lost 5, with 11 bases in between. CDR3 region: CASSLGWQDEQYF. The CDR3 coding sequence is TGTGCCAGCAGTTTGGGGTGGCAGGACGAGCAGTACTTC.